The 3 T cell receptor beta chains below all came from one sample that was sequenced in a study of CXCR3-negative and CXCR3-positive naive CD8 T cells (dated by TCRdb to between 2018 and 2020). Data came from a NextSeq 550. The Human TCR Profiling Kit (MiLaboratory) was used to prepare UMI-labeled 5' RACE TRB cDNA libraries. TCRdb reprocessed the reads and lists each CDR3 protein sequence as a single entry, with no DNA. The sample table includes about 5,800 distinct CDR3 sequences. In total, the top ten clones hold about 1.5% of the sample. Sequencing was performed on naive CXCR3- CD8+ T cells from blood. The cell subset or site label, as the study defines it: CD45RO-CCR7+CD27+CD95- naive CD8+ T cells lacking CXCR3 (TNR3-). These receptors were obtained from a human donor in good health. Some clones in this sample may be carry-over from other donors' samples.

This clonotype is identified as medium-sized from frequency. The chain joins TRBV7-8 to TRBJ2-5. Germline V CDR1 and CDR2: SGHVS, FQNEAQ. The CDR3 contains 15 residues. This CDR3 is CASSLEYAAKETQYF.

The genes are TRBV29-1 and TRBJ2-3; TCRdb's D call, TRBD1, is unchecked because there is no DNA. The CDR3 has 13 residues. Per germline, CDR1 SQVTM and CDR2 ANQGSEA. CDR3 residues: CSVRGGDADTQYF.

The CDR3 protein is CASSEYRGGNEQYF. This rearrangement joins TRBV25-1 to TRBJ2-7. This CDR3 comprises 14 residues. Germline V lookup: CDR1 MGHDK, CDR2 SYGVNS.